This record looks at one T cell receptor beta chain sequence and its context. At one boundary the junction diverges from the germline segment, which might be a read error. CDR1 and CDR2 from the germline V gene are SGHRS and YFSETQ. The CDR3 spans 14 residues. This specimen comes from a study of T-cell reconstitution after alpha-beta-depleted transplantation in children. Unique molecular identifiers were used in preparing the TCRbeta library. Via MiXCR, TCRdb re-called the PCR reads, giving one row per CDR3 protein. The sample lists 500,000 to 600,000 distinct CDR3 sequences, roughly 33% occurring once.

This TCR derives from a human donor who donated a stem cell graft to a child with aplastic anemia. The sequenced sample was PBMCs from the stem cell graft donor, obtained from the stem cell graft. The chain recombines TRBV5-1 with TRBJ1-1; 9 bases fit TRBD1. CDR3 in amino acids: CASSLDRGLAEAFF. CDR3 DNA: TGCGCCAGCAGTTTGGACAGGGGTCTCGCTGAAGCTTTCTTT.